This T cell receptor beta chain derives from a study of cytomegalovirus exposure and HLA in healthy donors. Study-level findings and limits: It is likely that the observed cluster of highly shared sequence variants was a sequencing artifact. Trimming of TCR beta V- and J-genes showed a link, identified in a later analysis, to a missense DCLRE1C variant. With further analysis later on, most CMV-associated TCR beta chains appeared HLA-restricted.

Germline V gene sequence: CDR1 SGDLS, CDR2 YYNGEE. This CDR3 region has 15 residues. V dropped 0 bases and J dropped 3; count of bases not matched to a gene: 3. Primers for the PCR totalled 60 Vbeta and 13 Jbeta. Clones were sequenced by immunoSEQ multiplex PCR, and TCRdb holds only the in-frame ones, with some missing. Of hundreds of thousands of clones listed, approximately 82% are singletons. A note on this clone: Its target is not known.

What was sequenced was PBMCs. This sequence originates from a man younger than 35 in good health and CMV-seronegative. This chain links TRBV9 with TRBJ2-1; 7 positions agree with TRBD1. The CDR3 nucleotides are TGTGCCAGCAGCGTAGAAGGGGGCGACTACAATGAGCAGTTCTTC. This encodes CASSVEGGDYNEQFF.